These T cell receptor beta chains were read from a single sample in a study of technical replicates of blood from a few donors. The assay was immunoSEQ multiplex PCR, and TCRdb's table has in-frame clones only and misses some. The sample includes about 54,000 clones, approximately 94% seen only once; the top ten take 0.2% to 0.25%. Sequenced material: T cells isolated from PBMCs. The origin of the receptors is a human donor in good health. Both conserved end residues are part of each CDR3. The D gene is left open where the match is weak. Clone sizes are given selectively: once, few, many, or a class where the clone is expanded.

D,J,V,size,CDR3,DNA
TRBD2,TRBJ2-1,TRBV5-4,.,CASTVGGPHNEQFF,TGTGCCAGCACGGTGGGAGGGCCCCACAATGAGCAGTTCTTC
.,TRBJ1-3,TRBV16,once,CASSQSAGAGNTIYF,TGTGCCAGCAGCCAATCTGCAGGGGCTGGAAACACCATATATTTT
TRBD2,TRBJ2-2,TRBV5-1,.,CASSRGLAGFTGELFF,TGCGCCAGCAGCCGCGGACTAGCCGGTTTCACCGGGGAGCTGTTTTTT
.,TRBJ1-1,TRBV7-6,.,CASSLEGHLNTEAFF,TGTGCCAGCAGCTTAGAGGGACACCTGAACACTGAAGCTTTCTTT
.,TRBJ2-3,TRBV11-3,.,CASSFSSGFADTQYF,TGTGCCAGCAGCTTTTCCTCGGGGTTCGCAGATACGCAGTATTTT
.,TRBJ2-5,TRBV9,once,CASSVASGGRETQYF,TGTGCCAGCAGCGTAGCCTCCGGAGGGAGGGAGACCCAGTACTTC
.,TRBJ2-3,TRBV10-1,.,CASSESADTQYF,TGCGCCAGCAGTGAGTCCGCAGATACGCAGTATTTT
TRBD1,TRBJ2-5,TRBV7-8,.,CASSFYRGFKETQYF,TGTGCCAGCAGCTTTTACAGGGGCTTCAAAGAGACCCAGTACTTC
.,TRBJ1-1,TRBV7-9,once,CASSFLVGDSEAFF,TGTGCCAGCAGCTTTTTGGTAGGGGACTCTGAAGCTTTCTTT
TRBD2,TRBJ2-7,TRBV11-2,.,CASSLGILAAKYEQYF,TGTGCCAGCAGCTTAGGAATCCTAGCGGCGAAATACGAGCAGTACTTC
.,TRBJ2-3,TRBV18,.,CASSPLGDTQYF,TGTGCCAGCTCACCACTTGGCGATACGCAGTATTTT
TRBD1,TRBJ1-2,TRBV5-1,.,CASSRGQEGRSDYGYTF,TGCGCCAGCAGTCGAGGACAGGAGGGTCGGTCGGACTATGGCTACACCTTC
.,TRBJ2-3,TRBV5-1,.,CASSFRRGGTSTDTQYF,TGCGCCAGCAGCTTCCGCCGGGGCGGGACTAGCACAGATACGCAGTATTTT